Listed here is a single T cell receptor (beta chain). Antigen: not known. This specimen belongs to a study of shared clonotypes between healthy human individuals. Whole-study context: Donors, aged 18 to 49, were two women and three men. Findings and limits, study-wide: What naive subsets generally showed was a larger estimated richness than memory subsets showed. Clonotype sharing across four donors was observed for approximately 5% of naive CD4 clonotypes.

Trimming removed 0 bases from V and 4 bases from J; junction bases left unmatched: 4. Germline V gene sequence: CDR1 KGHSH, CDR2 LQKENI. This CDR3 has 16 amino acids. CD45RO-negative CD8 cells positively selected for CCR7 made up the naive population, which excluded terminally differentiated effector memory CD45RA+ cells. Donors were healthy HIV-negative adults without recent acute infections or vaccinations. Sequenced by immunoSEQ multiplex PCR; TCRdb stores in-frame clones only, minus some. The table includes roughly 2.1 million clones, 93% detected once. Sequencing input: naive CD8+ T cells from PBMCs. The V gene is TRBV18, the J gene TRBJ2-2, with 8 bases lining up with TRBD1. The clonotype was recovered from a man aged 18 to 30 in good health. Some clones in this sample may be carry-over from other donors' samples. This CDR3 reads CASSPPTGGSTGELFF. The DNA for the CDR3 is TGTGCCAGCTCACCACCAACAGGGGGAAGCACCGGGGAGCTGTTTTTT.